This TCR beta chain was sequenced for a study of blood T cell repertoires in COVID-19. About the research overall: COVID-19 samples from acute and convalescent phases originated in the United States, Italy and Spain. Sample material is recorded as cDNA or gDNA derived from T cells, B-cell-depleted T cells, or PBMCs.

CDR3 length: 15 amino acids. CDR1 LNHDA and CDR2 SQIVND come from the germline V gene (reference sequence). V was pared by 4 bases and J by 4 bases, with 16 bases between. Per the authors' pipeline: Using reference gene primer amplification, nucleated cell counts were estimated. This table comes from immunoSEQ multiplex PCR, and its TCRdb copy is limited to in-frame clones, with some not included. The DNA gave D and trimming, while V, J and clone size come from that table. The repertoire includes tens of thousands of clones, roughly 89% of them detected once, and approximately 1.5% sits in the top ten.

The TCR was taken from a man in his fifties or sixties with acute or convalescent COVID-19. The V and J genes are TRBV19 and TRBJ1-1; TRBD1 might be the D (6 bases). Input material: peripheral blood. CDR3: CASSTSQGLGTEAFF. CDR3 nucleotide sequence: TGTGCCAGTAGTACCTCACAGGGATTGGGCACTGAAGCTTTCTTT.